This T cell receptor beta chain was captured in a study of CXCR3-negative and CXCR3-positive naive CD8 T cells. Notes on the study in general: Memory cells differed in TRBV-TRBJ usage, but naive CXCR3-negative and CXCR3-positive cells had similar usage.

This CDR3 comprises 12 residues. Germline V lookup: CDR1 SNHLY, CDR2 FYNNEI. For this clonotype: Its antigen is currently unknown.

Libraries were UMI-labeled 5' RACE TRB cDNA. Reanalyzing the 5' RACE reads, TCRdb keeps one entry per CDR3 protein, without DNA. This table lists tens of thousands of distinct CDR3 sequences. This TCR was recovered from a human donor in good health. Some clones in this sample may be carry-over from other donors' samples. The material sequenced was memory CD8+ T cells from blood. The rearrangement uses TRBV2 and TRBJ2-3; TCRdb names TRBD1, which stays unverified in the absence of DNA. Here the CDR3 reads CASCRGSDTQYF.